The 32 T cell receptor beta chains reported below all come from one sample, sequenced in a study of OX40 agonist ivuxolimab in advanced cancers. Assay: immunoSEQ multiplex PCR; the TCRdb copy retains only in-frame clones and omits some. The sample comprises approximately 50,000 clones, about 88% of which are singletons, and 10% to 15% rests with the top ten. The source material was CD4+ or CD8+ T cells sorted from blood, sampled in a trial of the OX40 agonist ivuxolimab. These TCRs come from an adult with an advanced solid tumor such as melanoma, head and neck, liver or kidney cancer.

This clone was recorded once. This chain uses TRBV6-5 with TRBJ2-1; possible D gene TRBD1, 5 bases. V was pared by 2 bases and J by 6 bases, with 14 bases between. The CDR3 has 15 amino acids. Germline lookup yields CDR1 MNHEY and CDR2 SVGAGI. For the CDR3, the DNA is TGTGCCAGCAGTTACGTGCAGGGAAGGTTCAATGAGCAGTTCTTC. This encodes CASSYVQGRFNEQFF.

The V call is TRBV5-6, the J call TRBJ2-3; no clear D gene. The CDR3 has 13 amino acids. CDR1 is SGHDT, CDR2 YYEEEE, per germline. Trimming took 7 bases from V and 1 from J, leaving 10 bases between them. Here the CDR3 reads CASSKWGTDTQYF. As DNA, the CDR3 is TGTGCCAGCTCCAAATGGGGCACAGATACGCAGTATTTT.

This chain uses TRBV18 with TRBJ2-7, with D perhaps TRBD2 (7 bases). CDR3 size: 15 residues. Looked up from germline, CDR1 is KGHSH and CDR2 is LQKENI. Deletions cut 4 bases from V and 5 bases from J, with 18 bases between. Here the CDR3 reads CASSLGKGGVDEQYF. The CDR3 nucleotides are TGTGCCAGCTCACTCGGTAAGGGGGGGGTCGACGAGCAGTACTTC.

The genes are TRBV5-1 and TRBJ1-2; D call uncertain. CDR1 is SGHRS, CDR2 YFSETQ, per germline. The CDR3 is made up of 18 amino acids. Trimming stripped 0 bases from V and 1 base from J, with 19 bases between. The CDR3 region is CASSLGGIGQQNNYGYTF. The DNA of the CDR3 is TGCGCCAGCAGCTTGGGAGGTATCGGCCAACAGAATAACTATGGCTACACCTTC.

The rearrangement links TRBV29-1 to TRBJ2-7; perhaps TRBD2 as D (5 bases). Germline V gene lookup returns CDR1 SQVTM and CDR2 ANQGSEA. Trimming stripped 7 bases from V and 0 bases from J, with 16 bases between. The CDR3 covers 14 residues. The CDR3 sequence: CSARPERNSYEQYF. The CDR3 DNA follows: TGCAGCGCCCGACCTGAGCGGAACTCCTACGAGCAGTACTTC.

This rearrangement joins TRBV6-5 to TRBJ1-1; 7 positions match TRBD1. In germline, CDR1 is MNHEY, CDR2 SVGAGI. Trimming took 5 bases from V and 6 from J; bases not matched to a gene: 9. The CDR3 is 14 amino acids. The CDR3: CASSRGGKNPEAFF. In nucleotides, the CDR3 is TGTGCCAGCAGTCGAGGGGGCAAGAATCCTGAAGCTTTCTTT.

CDR3 region: CASSEALLRMNYGYTF. In DNA, the CDR3 is TGTGCCAGCAGTGAAGCGCTTCTGAGGATGAACTATGGCTACACCTTC. V gene TRBV6-1 combines with J gene TRBJ1-2; D is ambiguous. The CDR3 contains 16 residues. Trimming removed 0 bases at V and 2 bases at J, with 13 bases between. Germline-derived CDR1 and CDR2 are MNHNS and SASEGT.

V is TRBV5-4 and J is TRBJ2-3; tentatively, D is TRBD2 (7 bases). In germline, CDR1 is SGHNT, CDR2 YYREEE (reference sequence). This CDR3 comprises 16 residues. Deletions cut 4 bases from V and 1 base from J, with 16 bases between. CDR3 protein: CASSHGGPSRTDTQYF. CDR3 coding DNA: TGTGCCAGCAGCCACGGGGGGCCGTCGCGCACAGATACGCAGTATTTT.

The rearrangement joins TRBV18 to TRBJ1-5; D possibly corresponds to TRBD1 (6 bases). The length of the CDR3 is 15 residues. Germline assignment: CDR1 KGHSH and CDR2 LQKENI. Trimming took 1 base from V and 2 from J, leaving 9 bases between them. The CDR3 loop reads CASSPRTGRNQPQHF. In DNA, the CDR3 is TGTGCCAGCTCACCACGAACAGGGCGCAATCAGCCCCAGCATTTT. Together with reference TRBV18 and TRBJ1-5, the CDR3 gives the full variable domain: NAGVMQNPRHLVRRRGQEARLRCSPMKGHSHVYWYRQLPEEGLKFMVYLQKENIIDESGMPKERFSAEFPKEGPSILRIQQVVRGDSAAYFCASSPRTGRNQPQHFGDGTRLSIL.

The rearrangement joins TRBV7-9 to TRBJ1-3, with D uncertain. From germline, CDR1 is SEHNR and CDR2 FQNEAQ (reference sequence). This CDR3 comprises 17 residues. V was clipped by 1 base and J by 4 bases, with 17 bases between them. CDR3 loop: CASSLGLRARPGNTIYF. In DNA, the CDR3 is TGTGCCAGCAGCTTAGGTCTGAGGGCTCGACCCGGAAACACCATATATTTT.

V is TRBV10-3 and J is TRBJ1-1; TRBD1 might be the D (6 bases). The CDR3 length is 18 residues. CDR1 ENHRY and CDR2 SYGVKD come from the germline V gene. Trimming removed 3 bases from V and 4 bases from J, with 24 bases in between. DNA of the CDR3: TGTGCCATCAGTGACCCAGAAGGACAGACCGTTTCTTTCACTGAAGCTTTCTTT. Its translation: CAISDPEGQTVSFTEAFF.

The J gene is TRBJ1-1, the V gene TRBV5-6; perhaps TRBD1 as D (5 bases). The germline V and J ends were trimmed by 2 bases and 5 bases, with 16 bases remaining between them. CDR1 and CDR2 (germline): SGHDT, YYEEEE. The CDR3 has 15 residues. The CDR3 region is CASSFAGQFLTEAFF. CDR3 nucleotides: TGTGCCAGCAGCTTTGCCGGACAATTCTTAACTGAAGCTTTCTTT.

This clone was counted once. The chain employs TRBV6-6 and TRBJ2-1, with D uncertain. Germline CDR1 is MNHNY and CDR2 is SVGAGI (reference sequence). The ends were cut back, 6 bases at V and 7 bases at J, with 16 bases in the middle. CDR3 length: 14 residues. DNA of the CDR3: TGTGCCAGCAGGCACCTGGGGTTAGAGAATGAGCAGTTCTTC. Translation: CASRHLGLENEQFF.

The J gene is TRBJ2-2, the V gene TRBV5-4; D gene uncertain. Trimming stripped 4 bases from V and 1 base from J, with 8 bases between. The V gene's germline CDR1 is SGHNT and CDR2 YYREEE (reference sequence). This CDR3 has 14 residues. The CDR3 protein is CASSRLQNTGELFF. CDR3 in DNA: TGTGCCAGCAGCCGCCTACAGAACACCGGGGAGCTGTTTTTT.

The chain combines TRBV2 with TRBJ2-1, with TRBD2 identical over 9 bases. Per the germline V gene, CDR1 is SNHLY and CDR2 is FYNNEI. This CDR3 is 15 amino acids long. V lost 5 bases, J lost 3 bases, and 5 bases stayed unmatched. In nucleotides, the CDR3 is TGTGCCAGCAGTTGGGAGACTAGCGGCTACAATGAGCAGTTCTTC. Translation: CASSWETSGYNEQFF.

This chain connects TRBV29-1 to TRBJ2-2; D not certain. The CDR3 length is 13 residues. Per the germline V gene, CDR1 is SQVTM and CDR2 is ANQGSEA. Trimming shortened V by 5 bases and J by 4 bases, and 11 bases separated the two germline ends. The CDR3 region is CSVTKTGTGELFF. CDR3 nucleotide sequence: TGCAGCGTTACAAAGACTGGCACCGGGGAGCTGTTTTTT.

The V and J genes are TRBV5-1 and TRBJ2-2; 12 bases fit TRBD2. The germline gives CDR1 SGHRS, CDR2 YFSETQ. This CDR3 contains 16 residues. J gave up 4 bases and V 2 bases, and 3 bases lay outside the gene matches. This chain's CDR3 is CASSLLAGGTTGELFF. For the CDR3, the DNA is TGCGCCAGCAGCTTACTAGCGGGAGGCACCACCGGGGAGCTGTTTTTT.

The chain joins TRBV5-1 to TRBJ1-5; possibly TRBD1 for D (6 bases). This CDR3 spans 17 amino acids. Germline-derived CDR1 and CDR2 are SGHRS and YFSETQ. The V gene lost 0 bases and the J gene lost 3 bases, with 16 bases spanning the gap. The CDR3, as DNA: TGCGCCAGCAGCTTGGGTCCGGGGGCGTCAATCAATCAGCCCCAGCATTTT. It yields the protein CASSLGPGASINQPQHF. Drawing the rest from reference TRBV5-1 and TRBJ1-5, the complete variable domain is KAGVTQTPRYLIKTRGQQVTLSCSPISGHRSVSWYQQTPGQGLQFLFEYFSETQRNKGNFPGRFSGRQFSNSRSEMNVSTLELGDSALYLCASSLGPGASINQPQHFGDGTRLSIL.

This sequence joins TRBV15 and TRBJ1-1, with TRBD1 matching over 7 bases. Germline V gene sequence: CDR1 LNHNV, CDR2 YYDKDF (reference sequence). V lost 8 bases, J lost 1 base, and 13 bases stayed unmatched. The CDR3 loop spans 16 amino acids. The CDR3 sequence is CATRGQRAVGNTEAFF. CDR3 in DNA: TGTGCCACCCGGGGACAGAGGGCAGTTGGGAACACTGAAGCTTTCTTT.

The chain employs TRBV30 and TRBJ1-1, with 7 nucleotides matching TRBD1. Germline lookup yields CDR1 GTSNPN and CDR2 SVGIG (reference sequence). V shed 1 base and J 1 base; nucleotides not matched to a gene: 6. This CDR3 has 15 amino acids. The CDR3 protein is CAWSGQGWRNTEAFF. CDR3 DNA: TGTGCCTGGAGTGGACAGGGCTGGAGGAACACTGAAGCTTTCTTT.

The CDR3 bases are TGCGCCAGCAGCTTGGAATACGCTGGTTCACCCCTCCACTTT. Its translation: CASSLEYAGSPLHF. This chain uses TRBV5-1 with TRBJ1-6, with unresolved D. This CDR3 is built from 14 residues. V gave up 0 bases and J gave up 9 bases, with 10 bases separating them. CDR1 and CDR2 from the germline V gene are SGHRS and YFSETQ. Drawing the rest from reference TRBV5-1 and TRBJ1-6, the complete variable domain is KAGVTQTPRYLIKTRGQQVTLSCSPISGHRSVSWYQQTPGQGLQFLFEYFSETQRNKGNFPGRFSGRQFSNSRSEMNVSTLELGDSALYLCASSLEYAGSPLHFGNGTRLTVT.

The chain uses TRBV6-1 and TRBJ1-6; D is perhaps TRBD1 (5 bases). V was shortened by 4 bases and J by 6 bases, with 16 bases between the two germline ends. The CDR3 sequence is 16 residues long. CDR1 is MNHNS and CDR2 is SASEGT in the germline V gene. CDR3 sequence (DNA): TGTGCCAGCAGTGTGACACAGGTCCCCCGTAATTCACCCCTCCACTTT. It codes for CASSVTQVPRNSPLHF.

CDR3 sequence (DNA): TGTGCCAGCTCACAGGGGACAGGATTTTATCAGCCCCAGCATTTT. Amino acids: CASSQGTGFYQPQHF. The chain has TRBV18 and TRBJ1-5; 8 bases fit TRBD1. There are 15 residues in the CDR3. Germline assignment: CDR1 KGHSH and CDR2 LQKENI. V shed 4 bases and J 5 bases; nucleotides not matched to a gene: 7.

CDR3 bases: TGTGCCAGCAGTTTACCGGGGGCGGTATATGAAAAACTGTTTTTT. It translates to CASSLPGAVYEKLFF. The J gene is TRBJ1-4, the V gene TRBV28; D is possibly TRBD1 (6 bases). Germline V gene data show CDR1 as MDHEN and CDR2 as SYDVKM. Deletions cut 2 bases from V and 6 bases from J, with 13 bases between. The CDR3 is 15 amino acids.

This clone was counted only a few times. This rearrangement joins TRBV30 to TRBJ1-3, with D uncertain. The CDR3 is made up of 13 amino acids. CDR1 is GTSNPN, CDR2 SVGIG, per germline (reference sequence). The V and J ends lost 4 bases and 1 base respectively, with 8 bases between them. In nucleotides, the CDR3 is TGTGCCTGGACGGCGGGATCTGGAAACACCATATATTTT. Protein product: CAWTAGSGNTIYF.

V and J are TRBV7-9 and TRBJ1-1; 7 nucleotides line up with TRBD1. V gave up 1 base and J gave up 6 bases; unmatched junction bases: 8. The CDR3 has 15 residues. Germline V gives CDR1 SEHNR, CDR2 FQNEAQ (reference sequence). Here the CDR3 reads CASSLDGTASPEAFF. The CDR3 bases are TGTGCCAGCAGCTTAGATGGGACAGCGAGTCCTGAAGCTTTCTTT.

The CDR3 loop reads CASSPGLGQSDTQYF. DNA for the CDR3: TGTGCCAGCTCACCGGGACTAGGTCAGTCAGATACGCAGTATTTT. The chain recombines TRBV18 with TRBJ2-3; TRBD2 agrees at 8 bases. The V and J ends lost 3 bases and 4 bases, in that order; junction bases with no gene match: 6. CDR3 length equals 15 residues. The V gene's germline CDR1 is KGHSH and CDR2 LQKENI.

The chain couples TRBV5-5 to TRBJ2-2; possibly TRBD1 for D (6 bases). Germline CDR1 reads SGHKS; CDR2 reads YYEKEE (reference sequence). With 4 bases removed from V and 2 bases from J, the gap between germline ends came to 12 bases. CDR3 length equals 15 residues. The CDR3 loop is CASSLRDTNTGELFF. The CDR3 nucleotides read TGTGCCAGCAGCCTACGGGACACTAACACCGGGGAGCTGTTTTTT.

The chain joins TRBV19 to TRBJ1-5; the match to TRBD1 covers 10 bases. The CDR3 sequence is 14 residues long. Germline CDR1 and CDR2: LNHDA and SQIVND (reference sequence). The junction had 1 base not matched to a gene; V was cut back by 6 bases and J by 2 bases. CDR3 bases: TGTGCCAGTAGCGGGACAGGGGGCAATCAGCCCCAGCATTTT. It is translated as CASSGTGGNQPQHF.

The table lists this clone with a count of one. The gene calls are TRBV6-5 and TRBJ2-2; D assignment may be TRBD1 or TRBD2 (5 bases each). The V end was cut by 11 bases, the J end by 0 bases, with 16 bases between. Germline V gives CDR1 MNHEY, CDR2 SVGAGI. This CDR3 is built from 15 residues. CDR3 sequence: CAGSPGAANTGELFF. The CDR3 DNA is TGTGCCGGCTCCCCCGGGGCCGCGAACACCGGGGAGCTGTTTTTT.

The rearrangement links TRBV27 to TRBJ1-1; D gene uncertain. This CDR3 spans 15 amino acids. Germline-derived CDR1 and CDR2 are MNHEY and SMNVEV (reference sequence). The V and J ends lost 5 bases and 0 bases respectively, with 13 bases between them. As DNA, the CDR3 is TGTGCCAGCAGTCAGCGGGGAGGCTTGAACACTGAAGCTTTCTTT. Residues: CASSQRGGLNTEAFF.

This sequence joins TRBV5-4 and TRBJ1-5, with a possible D match to TRBD1 (5 bases). The germline V and J ends were trimmed by 0 bases and 4 bases, with 8 bases remaining between them. Germline CDR1 and CDR2: SGHNT and YYREEE (reference sequence). The CDR3 length is 14 residues. The CDR3 spells CASSLGGANQPQHF. The CDR3 coding sequence is TGTGCCAGCAGCTTGGGAGGGGCTAATCAGCCCCAGCATTTT.